The rows below give T cell receptor beta chains drawn from one sample of a study of cytomegalovirus exposure and HLA in healthy donors. Data came from immunoSEQ multiplex PCR; TCRdb stores just in-frame clones and leaves some out. The table includes fewer than 150,000 clones, roughly three quarters detected once. Sequences were obtained from PBMCs. These TCRs come from a woman between 45 and 60 years old in good health and CMV-seronegative. The CDR3 runs from the conserved cysteine through the conserved F or W. D genes are given only for firm matches. Not every row has a clone size; where given, it reads once, few, many or a size class.

>TRBV4-3|.|.|TRBJ2-7
CASSLWTASYEQYF
TGCGCCAGCAGCCTGTGGACAGCGAGCTACGAGCAGTACTTC
>TRBV5-6|TRBD2|.|TRBJ2-1
CASSLDSGFSGEQFF
TGTGCCAGCAGCTTGGATAGCGGGTTTTCAGGTGAGCAGTTCTTC
>TRBV4-3|TRBD1|few|TRBJ1-4
CASSQSGTGKEKLFF
TGCGCCAGCAGCCAGTCCGGGACAGGGAAAGAAAAACTGTTTTTT
>TRBV5-1|TRBD2|.|TRBJ2-2
CASGRLAGDTGELFF
TGCGCCAGCGGCCGACTAGCGGGCGACACCGGGGAGCTGTTTTTT
>TRBV6-6|.|.|TRBJ2-5
CASSFGETQYF
TGTGCCAGCAGTTTCGGAGAGACCCAGTACTTC
>TRBV9|.|.|TRBJ2-3
CASSVVSQSGTDTQYF
TGTGCCAGCAGCGTAGTTTCACAGTCGGGCACAGATACGCAGTATTTT
>TRBV2|.|.|TRBJ1-1
CASNTGYTEAFF
TGTGCCAGCAACACAGGGTACACTGAAGCTTTCTTT
>TRBV10-1|.|.|TRBJ1-5
CASSRRKTTHSNQPQHF
TGCGCCAGCAGCAGACGAAAAACTACACATAGCAATCAGCCCCAGCATTTT
>TRBV6-5|TRBD1|.|TRBJ1-5
CASSRTGRGQPQHF
TGTGCCAGCAGCCGGACAGGGAGAGGACAGCCCCAGCATTTT
>TRBV4-1|.|.|TRBJ1-1
CASSQGTGYTEAFF
TGCGCCAGCAGCCAAGGAACAGGGTATACTGAAGCTTTCTTT
>TRBV4-1|.|.|TRBJ1-3
CASSHGPEPGNTIYF
TGCGCCAGCAGCCACGGCCCGGAGCCTGGAAACACCATATATTTT
>TRBV7-9|.|.|TRBJ1-4
CASSFVRRENEKLFF
TGTGCCAGCAGTTTCGTAAGGCGGGAAAATGAAAAACTGTTTTTT
>TRBV5-6|TRBD1|.|TRBJ2-7
CASSSLGQGTAYEQYF
TGTGCCAGCAGCAGTCTCGGCCAGGGGACAGCCTACGAGCAGTACTTC